The source of this T cell receptor beta chain is a study of blood T cell repertoires in COVID-19. Turning to the study itself: Acute and convalescent COVID-19 specimens originated in the United States, Italy and Spain. From T cells, B-cell-depleted T cells, or PBMCs came the material, which was cDNA or gDNA.

The ends were cut back, 3 bases at V and 8 bases at J, with 11 bases in the middle. The CDR3 runs to 13 residues. Germline CDR1 reads SGHTA; CDR2 reads FQGNSA. Under the authors' procedure: Nucleated cell number was recorded as an estimate derived from reference gene primer amplification. TCRdb's table, derived via immunoSEQ multiplex PCR, lists solely in-frame clones and lacks some. V, J and clone size were drawn from that table, and D and trimming were deduced from the DNA. The sample includes almost 200,000 clones, roughly nine tenths seen only once; the top ten take 0.6% to 0.9%. Sequences were obtained from peripheral blood. The J gene is TRBJ2-1, the V gene TRBV7-2, with D possibly being TRBD2 (6 bases). The TCR comes from a woman aged 70-85 years with acute or convalescent COVID-19. In DNA form, the CDR3 reads TGTGCCAGCAGCTTCGTGCGGGACTATGAGCAGTTCTTC. This sequence encodes CASSFVRDYEQFF.